This TCR beta chain was observed in a study of T cells after yellow fever vaccination. In this sample, this clonotype turned up a few times. The antigen is unknown. Study conclusions and caveats: It was the secondary response that reached its peak faster, day 5 versus 15, but it was weaker. Abundant clonotypes (contaminants from the bulk population) could be present in FACS-sorted repertoires.

By 5'RACE template switching, TCR cDNA was produced, with a universal primer site and UMIs added in the process. TCRdb independently ran MiXCR on the 5' RACE reads; one entry per CDR3 protein. The data contain 450,000 to 650,000 distinct CDR3 sequences, approximately 13% of them singletons. The CDR3 runs to 16 residues. Germline lookup yields CDR1 LNHNV and CDR2 YYDKDF (reference sequence). Trimming took off 4 bases at V and 0 bases at J, with 16 bases between the two ends. J is TRBJ2-7 and V is TRBV15; D is possibly TRBD2 (6 bases). The receptor was isolated from a man in his thirties or forties who received the YFV17D yellow fever vaccine. This specimen consisted of PBMCs, obtained on the day of the yellow fever booster vaccination. The CDR3 coding sequence is TGTGCCACCAGCAATCGGTTGGGGGACTCCTCCTACGAGCAGTACTTC. Amino acid sequence: CATSNRLGDSSYEQYF.